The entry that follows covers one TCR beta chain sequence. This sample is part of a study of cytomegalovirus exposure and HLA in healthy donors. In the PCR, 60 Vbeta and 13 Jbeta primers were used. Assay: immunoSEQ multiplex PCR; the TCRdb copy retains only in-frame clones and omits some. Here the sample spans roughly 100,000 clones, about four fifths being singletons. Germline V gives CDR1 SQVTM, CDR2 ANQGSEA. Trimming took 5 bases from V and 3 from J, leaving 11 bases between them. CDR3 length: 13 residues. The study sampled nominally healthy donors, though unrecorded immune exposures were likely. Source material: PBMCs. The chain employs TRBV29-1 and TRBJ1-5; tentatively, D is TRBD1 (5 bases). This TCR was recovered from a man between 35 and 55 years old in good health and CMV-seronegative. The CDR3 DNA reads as TGCAGCGTTCAACGGGGGTCCAATCAGCCCCAGCATTTT. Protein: CSVQRGSNQPQHF.